What follows describes a single T cell receptor (beta chain). In the study's own analysis: Amplification from reference gene primers served as the basis for estimated nucleated cell counts. Here immunoSEQ multiplex PCR was the method, and the copy in TCRdb shows in-frame clones only, minus some. For V, J and clone size, that table is used; D and trimming come from the DNA. The table records 50,000 to 75,000 clones, roughly 92% of them present only once. The data originate from a study of blood T cell repertoires in COVID-19. At the level of the study: There were acute and convalescent COVID-19 samples, and they came from the United States, Italy and Spain. PBMCs, B-cell-depleted T cells, or T cells were the source of the cDNA or gDNA that made up the material.

CDR1 and CDR2 from the germline V gene are MNHEY and SVGEGT. V lost 4 bases and J lost 1; bases outside the gene matches: 4. CDR3 length: 15 amino acids. This TCR was recovered from a man aged 45-60 years with active COVID-19. The rearrangement links TRBV6-2 or TRBV6-3 to TRBJ1-1; 9 positions agree with TRBD1. The sample was peripheral blood. CDR3 amino acids: CASSLAGQGNTEAFF. DNA of the CDR3: TGTGCCAGCAGTTTAGCGGGACAGGGGAACACTGAAGCTTTCTTT.